These 22 T cell receptor beta chains were all obtained from the same sample, sequenced in a study of blood T cells in healthy people across ages. With a J-beta primer mix and a sample-barcoded 5' primer, a second PCR ran roughly 6 to 11 cycles. One entry per CDR3 protein, called by TCRdb with MiXCR from the 5' RACE reads. The sample consists of around 400,000 distinct CDR3 sequences, approximately 51% of them appearing once. Sequenced input: blood. Receptors originate from a man aged 55 to 69 in good health.

The J gene is TRBJ2-1, the V gene TRBV5-4; 11 bases fit TRBD2. The DNA end lines up better with TRBJ2-7; the J call may be wrong. CDR1 is SGHNT and CDR2 is YYREEE in the germline V gene (reference sequence). CDR3 length: 16 residues. The CDR3 nucleotides read TGTGCCAGCAGCGGCCCGGGGACTAGCGGTTACAATGAGCAGTACTTC. This encodes CASSGPGTSGYNEQYF.

This chain uses TRBV28 with TRBJ1-6; D unclear. Germline V gene data show CDR1 as MDHEN and CDR2 as SYDVKM. The V end lost 6 bases, the J end lost 7 bases, and 13 bases lay between the germline ends. This CDR3 has 14 residues. The chain's CDR3 is CASRARGRNSPLHF. CDR3 in DNA: TGTGCCAGCAGGGCCCGCGGGAGGAATTCACCCCTCCACTTT.

The chain couples TRBV4-2 to TRBJ2-3; 7 bases fit TRBD2. CDR1 is LGHNA, CDR2 YNFKEQ, per germline. This CDR3 spans 14 amino acids. Trimming cost V 4 bases and J 2 bases; bases outside gene matches: 3. DNA for the CDR3: TGTGCCAGCAGCCGGGCGGGGGTCACAGATACGCAGTATTTT. This sequence encodes CASSRAGVTDTQYF.

The chain is built from TRBV19 and TRBJ2-6; 7 bases align to TRBD1. The CDR3 loop spans 18 amino acids. Trimming removed 1 base from V and 0 bases from J; junction bases left unmatched: 6. From germline, CDR1 is LNHDA and CDR2 SQIVND (reference sequence). CDR3 region: CASSIVGRGNSGANVLTF. The CDR3 DNA is TGTGCCAGTAGTATAGTGGGCAGGGGGAACTCTGGGGCCAACGTCCTGACTTTC.

In DNA, the CDR3 is TGCAGTGCAACCGGGACACTGAATTCACCCCTCCACTTT. It is translated as CSATGTLNSPLHF. This chain links TRBV20-1 with TRBJ1-6; perhaps TRBD1 as D (6 bases). This CDR3 contains 13 residues. Germline lookup yields CDR1 DFQATT and CDR2 SNEGSKA (reference sequence). The ends were cut back, 6 bases at V and 7 bases at J, with 13 bases in the middle.

This clonotype is labeled medium-sized. The V call is TRBV29-1, the J call TRBJ2-3, with TRBD1 as a possible D gene (6 bases). V was pared by 7 bases and J by 0 bases, with 11 bases between. CDR3 length: 13 residues. Germline V gives CDR1 SQVTM, CDR2 ANQGSEA. The CDR3 sequence is CSARDTSTDTQYF. The CDR3 DNA follows: TGCAGCGCTAGGGACACTAGCACAGATACGCAGTATTTT.

This clonotype was seen many times. This chain uses TRBV20-1 with TRBJ2-1; the match to TRBD1 covers 9 bases. Trimming took 3 bases from V and 8 from J; bases not matched to a gene: 8. The CDR3 covers 14 residues. The V gene's germline CDR1 is DFQATT and CDR2 SNEGSKA (reference sequence). CDR3 sequence (DNA): TGCAGTGCTAGTCGTACAGGGGGCGGAGATGAGCAGTTCTTC. This translates into CSASRTGGGDEQFF.

The genes are TRBV4-2 and TRBJ1-1, with 7 nucleotides matching TRBD1. This CDR3 region has 16 residues. J gave up 1 base and V 2 bases, and 7 bases lay outside the gene matches. Germline V gene data show CDR1 as LGHNA and CDR2 as YNFKEQ. The CDR3 loop reads CASSQPSGTANTEAFF. The DNA of the CDR3 is TGTGCCAGCAGCCAACCTTCCGGGACAGCGAACACTGAAGCTTTCTTT.

J is TRBJ1-5 and V is TRBV12-3 or TRBV12-4; no definite D call. The length of the CDR3 is 14 residues. V lost 5 bases and J 0 bases, leaving 8 bases between the germline ends. CDR3 sequence reads: CASSVGDSNQPQHF. The CDR3 coding sequence is TGTGCCAGCAGTGTGGGAGATAGCAATCAGCCCCAGCATTTT.

The chain employs TRBV7-2 and TRBJ1-6; perhaps TRBD1 as D (6 bases). Trimming pared 4 bases from V and 0 bases from J, leaving 16 bases between. Germline V CDR1 and CDR2: SGHTA, FQGNSA. The CDR3 runs 18 residues. The CDR3 reads CASSSTTGSSSYNSPLHF. The CDR3 DNA reads TGTGCCAGCAGCTCCACGACAGGCTCGAGCTCCTATAATTCACCCCTCCACTTT.

J is TRBJ2-1 and V is TRBV18; unclear D gene. V lost 4 bases to trimming and J lost 5 bases, with 12 bases between them. Germline values: CDR1 KGHSH, CDR2 LQKENI. The length of the CDR3 is 14 residues. CDR3 in amino acids: CASSRGSGNNEQFF. The DNA for the CDR3 is TGTGCCAGCTCACGGGGTAGTGGGAACAATGAGCAGTTCTTC.

This sequence joins TRBV24-1 and TRBJ2-4; weak D call: TRBD1 (6 bases). The germline V and J ends were trimmed by 8 bases and 5 bases, with 27 bases remaining between them. CDR1 is KGHDR, CDR2 SFDVKD, per germline. This CDR3 spans 18 amino acids. CDR3 region: CATMVPGHPESDQNIQYF. The CDR3 DNA is TGTGCCACCATGGTACCGGGACATCCGGAATCTGACCAAAACATTCAGTACTTC.

The chain couples TRBV20-1 to TRBJ2-1; D not resolved. V lost 8 bases to trimming and J lost 2 bases, with 19 bases between them. CDR3 length: 15 amino acids. Germline CDR1 is DFQATT and CDR2 is SNEGSKA (reference sequence). The CDR3 sequence is CSPSTTRGPYNEQFF. For the CDR3, the DNA is TGCAGTCCCAGCACCACTCGCGGCCCCTACAATGAGCAGTTCTTC.

This clonotype was observed a few times. The chain carries TRBV10-1 and TRBJ2-7; 10 nucleotides match TRBD2. V lost 3 bases to trimming and J lost 6 bases; unmatched junction nucleotides: 5. CDR1 and CDR2 from the germline V gene are WNHNN and SYGVQD (reference sequence). The CDR3 is made up of 14 amino acids. The chain's CDR3 is CASSDLAGVCEQYF. CDR3 sequence (DNA): TGCGCCAGCAGTGACCTAGCGGGGGTCTGCGAGCAGTACTTC.

This clonotype was recorded at least ten times. The gene calls are TRBV27 and TRBJ2-7; TRBD2 matches at 10 bases. The germline V gene has CDR1 MNHEY and CDR2 SMNVEV (reference sequence). The ends lost 8 bases at V and 7 bases at J; junction bases unmatched: 14. There are 15 residues in the CDR3. CDR3 loop: CASRLGGLAGDEQYF. CDR3 DNA sequence: TGTGCCAGCCGGCTCGGAGGGCTAGCGGGAGATGAGCAGTACTTC.

The rearrangement links TRBV9 to TRBJ2-5; TRBD1 matches 7 bases. Matching the DNA end better, TRBJ2-1 makes the J call doubtful. The germline CDR1 and CDR2 sequences are SGDLS and YYNGEE. This CDR3 has 14 residues. CDR3 loop: CASSFRDSQETQFF. CDR3 nucleotides: TGTGCCAGCAGCTTCCGGGACAGCCAAGAGACCCAGTTCTTC.

This clonotype was seen only a few times. V and J are TRBV7-2 and TRBJ2-7; D unclear. CDR1 is SGHTA, CDR2 FQGNSA, per germline. V was trimmed by 0 bases and J by 0 bases, leaving 6 bases between them. The CDR3 is 14 residues long. The CDR3, as DNA: TGTGCCAGCAGCTTAGCTAAAAGCTCCTACGAGCAGTACTTC. Its protein is CASSLAKSSYEQYF.

As concerns this clonotype: This may arise from a read error, as a much more abundant clone is one base away. The CDR3 DNA is TGCAGCGTAGGGACTAGCGGATACAATGAGCAGTACTTC. It yields the protein CSVGTSGYNEQYF. The chain couples TRBV29-1 to TRBJ2-1; 11 bases are shared with TRBD2. The J call may be faulty, since TRBJ2-7 better matches the DNA end. This CDR3 is built from 13 residues. Germline CDR1 reads SQVTM; CDR2 reads ANQGSEA.

The chain carries TRBV20-1 and TRBJ2-7; TRBD2 matches 10 bases. The J call may be mistaken, given a closer DNA end match to TRBJ2-4. The germline V gene encodes CDR1 DFQATT and CDR2 SNEGSKA (reference sequence). The CDR3 extends over 15 amino acids. The CDR3 region is CSDPKLAGPGNIQYF. CDR3 bases: TGCAGTGATCCTAAACTAGCGGGGCCTGGGAACATTCAGTACTTC.

The chain employs TRBV6-5 and TRBJ1-2, with 7 bases matching TRBD1. Germline assignment: CDR1 MNHEY and CDR2 SVGAGI. V lost 8 bases and J lost 9; bases outside the gene matches: 9. The CDR3 has 12 residues. This chain's CDR3 is CASGTDVRSYTF. In DNA, the CDR3 is TGTGCCAGCGGGACAGACGTAAGAAGCTACACCTTC.

The J gene is TRBJ2-3, the V gene TRBV20-1; possibly TRBD2 for D (5 bases). V lost 5 bases and J 3 bases, leaving 18 bases between the germline ends. The CDR3 is 15 amino acids. The germline V gene encodes CDR1 DFQATT and CDR2 SNEGSKA (reference sequence). This CDR3 is CSAYPTGSLTDTQYF. In nucleotides, the CDR3 is TGCAGTGCTTACCCGACGGGGTCCCTGACAGATACGCAGTATTTT.

The chain combines TRBV5-1 with TRBJ2-1; 10 bases align to TRBD1. Germline V gene data show CDR1 as SGHRS and CDR2 as YFSETQ. Losses at the gene ends were 4 bases for V and 3 bases for J; bases not matched to a gene: 7. This CDR3 has 16 residues. The CDR3 sequence: CASSRQGAPNYNEQFF. The CDR3, as DNA: TGCGCCAGCAGCCGACAGGGGGCCCCTAACTACAATGAGCAGTTCTTC.